This TCR beta chain was captured by sequencing in a study of shared clonotypes between healthy human individuals. The overall study: In total, the donors were a couple of women and a few men aged 18 to 49.

In germline, CDR1 is LNHDA, CDR2 SQIVND (reference sequence). With 7 bases removed from V and 0 bases from J, the gap between germline ends came to 14 bases. This CDR3 is built from 15 residues. Clones were read by immunoSEQ multiplex PCR, and TCRdb kept only the in-frame ones, dropping some. The sample records about 600,000 clones, roughly 97% being singletons. The material sequenced was naive CD4+ T cells sorted from blood. Subset defined: CD45RA+ positively selected. The receptor was isolated from a woman between 25 and 40 years old in good health. This chain joins TRBV19 and TRBJ2-3; D remains ambiguous. The CDR3: CASTPQVASTDTQYF. CDR3 in DNA: TGTGCCAGTACCCCGCAGGTCGCTAGCACAGATACGCAGTATTTT.